This T cell receptor (beta chain) was identified during a study of CD8 T cells in ankylosing spondylitis. Study results and limitations: Reportedly, matched ankylosing spondylitis synovial fluid was significantly enriched for disease-linked clones.

This clonotype was seen a single time. As yet, its antigen is unknown. Each CDR3 protein is one row after TCRdb ran MiXCR on the 5' RACE reads. This table has roughly 240,000 distinct CDR3 sequences, approximately 30% appearing once. The CDR3 is 16 amino acids. Trimming removed 1 base from V and 9 bases from J; junction bases left unmatched: 12. Germline V gene data show CDR1 as SGHDT and CDR2 as YYEEEE. Sequenced: blood, either unsorted or a sorted T cell fraction (not recorded which). This clonotype was obtained from a male donor with ankylosing spondylitis or in good health (not recorded which). The chain links TRBV5-6 to TRBJ2-3; 9 bases fit TRBD2. CDR3 sequence: CASSLQRGATSSTQYF. Written as DNA, the CDR3 is TGTGCCAGCAGCTTGCAGCGGGGGGCCACCAGCTCCACGCAGTATTTT.